What follows are 9 T cell receptor beta chains derived from one specimen sequenced in a study of control samples from healthy donors and cancer patients. Data came from immunoSEQ multiplex PCR; TCRdb stores just in-frame clones and leaves some out. The sample has about 180,000 clones, around 90% seen once. Sample: blood. The receptors stem from a woman between 45 and 65 years old in good health.

Regarding this clone: This CDR3 is also generated by other DNA sequences in the sample. This rearrangement joins TRBV5-4 to TRBJ1-5; a weak D match, TRBD1 (6 bases). CDR3 length equals 14 residues. Germline CDR1 is SGHNT and CDR2 is YYREEE (reference sequence). V was clipped by 2 bases and J by 2 bases, with 8 bases between them. As DNA, the CDR3 is TGTGCCAGCAGCTTAGGGGGGGGCAATCAGCCCCAGCATTTT. Protein product: CASSLGGGNQPQHF.

The chain couples TRBV6-2 or TRBV6-3 to TRBJ1-1; tentative D call: TRBD1 (5 bases). Germline values: CDR1 MNHEY, CDR2 SVGEGT. CDR3 length: 17 amino acids. V was pared by 4 bases and J by 4 bases, with 22 bases between. The CDR3 nucleotides are TGTGCCAGCAGTTTTGAATCAAACTCGGGACTCTTCACTGAAGCTTTCTTT. Its protein product is CASSFESNSGLFTEAFF.

V usage is TRBV7-2 and J usage is TRBJ2-1; 10 bases are shared with TRBD1. This CDR3 has 16 amino acids. The V segment lost 5 bases and the J segment 2 bases; nucleotides outside the gene matches: 6. The germline V gene has CDR1 SGHTA and CDR2 FQGNSA. CDR3 in amino acids: CASSPTGTGAYNEQFF. The CDR3 coding sequence is TGTGCCAGCAGCCCAACCGGGACAGGGGCCTACAATGAGCAGTTCTTC.

This clone has just one count. This sequence joins TRBV2 and TRBJ2-1; unclear D gene. V shed 1 base and J shed 9 bases, with 7 bases lying between them. Germline V gene lookup returns CDR1 SNHLY and CDR2 FYNNEI. CDR3 length: 12 amino acids. CDR3 sequence: CASSEGRIEQFF. As DNA, the CDR3 is TGTGCCAGCAGTGAAGGAAGGATTGAGCAGTTCTTC.

The rearrangement joins TRBV18 to TRBJ1-3; 8 positions agree with TRBD1. This CDR3 is 13 amino acids long. Germline trimming cut 3 bases from V and 6 bases from J; bases unmatched to any gene: 1. The germline CDR1 and CDR2 sequences are KGHSH and LQKENI. The CDR3 loop reads CASSPGQENTIYF. The CDR3 DNA reads TGTGCCAGCTCACCGGGACAGGAAAACACCATATATTTT.

V usage is TRBV18 and J usage is TRBJ1-1; no definite D call. Trimming left V 6 bases short and J 2 bases short, with 10 bases between. The germline V gene encodes CDR1 KGHSH and CDR2 LQKENI. This CDR3 comprises 13 residues. Here the CDR3 reads CASSPTRNTEAFF. CDR3 coding DNA: TGTGCCAGCTCTCCCACAAGAAACACTGAAGCTTTCTTT.

This chain links TRBV24-1 with TRBJ2-3; the match to TRBD1 covers 7 bases. The V segment lost 7 bases and the J segment 7 bases; nucleotides outside the gene matches: 13. The length of the CDR3 is 15 residues. Germline-derived CDR1 and CDR2 are KGHDR and SFDVKD. CDR3 sequence reads: CATRQGSNSQNTQYF. The DNA for the CDR3 is TGTGCCACCAGACAGGGGTCCAACAGTCAGAATACGCAGTATTTT.

The genes are TRBV6-5 and TRBJ2-6; D remains ambiguous. The CDR3 length is 12 residues. V was trimmed by 9 bases and J by 4 bases, leaving 7 bases between them. Germline V gene sequence: CDR1 MNHEY, CDR2 SVGAGI. In DNA form, the CDR3 reads TGTGCCAGTCGTGGGGGGGCCAACGTCCTGACTTTC. Its translation is CASRGGANVLTF.

This clone was seen a single time. The V gene is TRBV19, the J gene TRBJ2-5, with 7 nucleotides matching TRBD2. CDR1 is LNHDA and CDR2 is SQIVND in the germline V gene (reference sequence). The CDR3 runs 13 residues. Trimming took 11 bases from V and 7 from J; bases not matched to a gene: 13. The CDR3 DNA follows: TGTGCCTCGGGGAGGGATAAGAGCGGGACCCAGTACTTC. This gives the protein CASGRDKSGTQYF.